The text below deals with one T cell receptor (beta chain). Its antigen is still unknown. No per-base quality is available; no much larger clone lies one base away. The library was prepared using RT-PCR. TCRdb shows the sequencer as NextSeq 550. Starting from the raw public reads, TCRdb applied fastp trimming at Q25, assembled clones with MiXCR and retained in-frame beta chains. Each entry merges the rows of one CDR3 protein and shows their most common DNA and genes. The sample profile shows 110,000 or so distinct CDR3 sequences; roughly 37% of them were found once. Roughly 27% of the sample is held by the ten biggest clonotypes. These data come from a study of patients and donors after allogeneic stem cell transplantation (TCRdb year 2020). From a lookup of the germline V gene (reference sequence), CDR1 and CDR2 are DFQATT and SNEGSKA. The CDR3, from cysteine to phenylalanine, totals 14 residues. Just the 42-base CDR3 DNA is kept, in frame starting at base 1. V is clipped by 1 base and J by 3 bases, and the sequence between their germline boundaries is 13 bases long.

The source material was blood, either unsorted or a sorted T cell fraction (not recorded which). The V gene is TRBV20-1 and the J gene is TRBJ2-7, with the D gene uncertain. The source of this sequence is a human donor who was either an allogeneic HSCT recipient or a stem cell or donor lymphocyte infusion donor (not recorded which). It is not recorded whose cells these are; they may come from a transplant donor. The CDR3 reads as follows: CSARGQRIYYEQYF. The nucleotides read TGCAGTGCTAGAGGACAACGTATATACTACGAGCAGTACTTC.